What follows is one T cell receptor beta chain and its context. The sample comes from a study of blood T cell repertoires in COVID-19. Profiling relied on immunoSEQ multiplex PCR, and the TCRdb table lists in-frame clones only, not all of them. The profile shows hundreds of thousands of clones, around 87% of them singletons. This CDR3 spans 19 amino acids. V shed 0 bases and J 0 bases; nucleotides not matched to a gene: 9. Germline V lookup: CDR1 SGHVS, CDR2 FNYEAQ. This receptor was obtained from a woman aged 40 to 49 who had recovered from COVID-19. V usage is TRBV7-6 and J usage is TRBJ2-2, with 8 bases lining up with TRBD2. Source material: peripheral blood. In nucleotides, the CDR3 is TGTGCCAGCAGCTTAGCGAGTGAGGGCGGGGGGACGAACACCGGGGAGCTGTTTTTT. Translation gives CASSLASEGGGTNTGELFF. Complete variable domain (other parts from reference TRBV7-6 and TRBJ2-2): GAGVSQSPRYKVTKRGQDVALRCDPISGHVSLYWYRQALGQGPEFLTYFNYEAQQDKSGLPNDRFSAERPEGSISTLTIQRTEQRDSAMYRCASSLASEGGGTNTGELFFGEGSRLTVL.